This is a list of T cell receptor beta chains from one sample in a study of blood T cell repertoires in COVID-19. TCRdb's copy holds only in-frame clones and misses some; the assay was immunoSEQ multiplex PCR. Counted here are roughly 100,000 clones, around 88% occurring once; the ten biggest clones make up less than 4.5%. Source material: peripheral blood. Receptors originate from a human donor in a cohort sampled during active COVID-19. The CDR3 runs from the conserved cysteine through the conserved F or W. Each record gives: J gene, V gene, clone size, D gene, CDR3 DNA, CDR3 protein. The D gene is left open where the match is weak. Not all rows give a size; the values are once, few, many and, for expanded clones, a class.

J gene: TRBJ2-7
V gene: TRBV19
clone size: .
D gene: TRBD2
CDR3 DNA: TGTGCCACCAGTAGCGGGAGGGCCCCCGAGCAGTACTTC
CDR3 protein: CATSSGRAPEQYF

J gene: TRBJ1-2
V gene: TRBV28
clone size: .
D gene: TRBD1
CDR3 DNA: TGTGCCAGTAAACAGGGGCGAAAAGGCTACACCTTC
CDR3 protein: CASKQGRKGYTF

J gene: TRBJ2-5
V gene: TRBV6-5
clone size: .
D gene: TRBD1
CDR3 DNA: TGTGCCGTTGGGACAGGCCGACGGGCCCAGTACTTC
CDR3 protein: CAVGTGRRAQYF

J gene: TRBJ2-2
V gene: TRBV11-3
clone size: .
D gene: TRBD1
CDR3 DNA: TGTGCCAGCAGCCCAAGGACAGGGGCAACCGGGGAGCTGTTTTTT
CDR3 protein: CASSPRTGATGELFF

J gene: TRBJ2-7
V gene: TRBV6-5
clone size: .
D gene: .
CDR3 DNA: TGTGCCAGCAGTTACTCGACTGGACTGAACTCCTACGAGCAGTACTTC
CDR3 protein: CASSYSTGLNSYEQYF

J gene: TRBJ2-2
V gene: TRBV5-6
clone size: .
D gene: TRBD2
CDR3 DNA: TGTGCCAGCAGCTTGGTTGGGACTACCCGGGAGGGGGAGCTGTTTTTT
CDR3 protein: CASSLVGTTREGELFF

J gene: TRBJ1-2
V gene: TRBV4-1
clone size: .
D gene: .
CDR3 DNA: TGCGCCAGCAGCCAAGATCCCCAGGAAATATATGGCTACACCTTC
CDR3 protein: CASSQDPQEIYGYTF

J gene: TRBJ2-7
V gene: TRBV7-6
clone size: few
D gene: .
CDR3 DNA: TGTGCCAGCAGCTTTTCTGAGGGATACACCTACGAGCAGTACTTC
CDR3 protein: CASSFSEGYTYEQYF

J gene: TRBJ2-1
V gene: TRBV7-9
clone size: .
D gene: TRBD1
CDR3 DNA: TGTGCCAGCACCCTACAGGGGGCGAACTACAATGAGCAGTTCTTC
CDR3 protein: CASTLQGANYNEQFF

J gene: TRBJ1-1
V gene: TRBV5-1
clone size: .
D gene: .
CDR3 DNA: TGCGCCAGCAGCCAGACGACAGGAAAGAACACTGAAGCTTTCTTT
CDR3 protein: CASSQTTGKNTEAFF

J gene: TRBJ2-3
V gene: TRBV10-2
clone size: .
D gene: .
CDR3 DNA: TGCGCCAGCAGTGAGTCGAAAGAGGGGGGGAACACAGATACGCAGTATTTT
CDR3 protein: CASSESKEGGNTDTQYF

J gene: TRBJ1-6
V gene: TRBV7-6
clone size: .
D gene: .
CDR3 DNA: TGTGCCAGCAGCCCGAGAGGGGGATTTGGTTCACCCCTCCACTTT
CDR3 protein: CASSPRGGFGSPLHF

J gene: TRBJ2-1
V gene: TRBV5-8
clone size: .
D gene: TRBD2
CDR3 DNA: TGTGCCAGCAGCCCAGGTAGCGGGGGGCCTTACAATGAGCAGTTCTTC
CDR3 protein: CASSPGSGGPYNEQFF

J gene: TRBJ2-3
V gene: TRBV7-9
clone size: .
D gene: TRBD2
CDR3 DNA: TGTGCCAGCAGCTTGGGGACTAGGCGCGACTCTAGCACAGATACGCAGTATTTT
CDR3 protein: CASSLGTRRDSSTDTQYF

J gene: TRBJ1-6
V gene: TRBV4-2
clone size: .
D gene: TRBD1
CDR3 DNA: TGTGCCAGCAGCCCGGGGGACAGCGGCTATAATTCACCCCTCCACTTT
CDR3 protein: CASSPGDSGYNSPLHF

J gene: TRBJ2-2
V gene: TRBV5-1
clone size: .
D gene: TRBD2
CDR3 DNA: TGCGCCAGCAGCCGGACTAGCGGTACCTCCGGGGAGCTGTTTTTT
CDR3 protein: CASSRTSGTSGELFF

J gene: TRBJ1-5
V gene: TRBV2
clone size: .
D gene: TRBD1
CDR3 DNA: TGTGCCAGCAGGGACGGACAGGGAGGCCAGCCCCAGCATTTT
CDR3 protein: CASRDGQGGQPQHF

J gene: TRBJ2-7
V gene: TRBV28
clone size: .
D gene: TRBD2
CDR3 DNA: TGTGCCAGCAGCCCCGCAAGCCTAGCGGGAGGTACCTCCTACGAGCAGTACTTC
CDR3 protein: CASSPASLAGGTSYEQYF

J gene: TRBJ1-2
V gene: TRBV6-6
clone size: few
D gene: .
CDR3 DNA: TGTGCCAGCAGTTACGAGGACAGTAACTATGGCTACACCTTC
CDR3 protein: CASSYEDSNYGYTF

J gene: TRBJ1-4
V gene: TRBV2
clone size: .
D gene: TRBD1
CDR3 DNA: TGTGCCAGCATCTCCACCGGGACAGACTATGAAAAACTGTTTTTT
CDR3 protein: CASISTGTDYEKLFF

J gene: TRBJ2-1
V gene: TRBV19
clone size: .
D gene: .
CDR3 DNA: TGTGCCAGTAATTCGCGGGCCACTATTGTCGATGAGCAGTTCTTC
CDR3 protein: CASNSRATIVDEQFF

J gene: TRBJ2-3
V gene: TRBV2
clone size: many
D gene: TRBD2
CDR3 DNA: TGTGCCAGCAAGGAGCGGGGTGTCACAGATACGCAGTATTTT
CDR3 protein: CASKERGVTDTQYF

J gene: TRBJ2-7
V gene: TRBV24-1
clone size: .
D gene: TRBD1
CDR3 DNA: TGTGCCACCAGTGATCCCAAGAGACAGGGCGCCTACGAGCAGTACTTC
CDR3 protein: CATSDPKRQGAYEQYF

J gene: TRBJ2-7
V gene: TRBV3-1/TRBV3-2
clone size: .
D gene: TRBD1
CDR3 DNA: TGTGCCAGCAGCCCTACCGGACAGGCCTCCTACGAGCAGTACTTC
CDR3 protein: CASSPTGQASYEQYF

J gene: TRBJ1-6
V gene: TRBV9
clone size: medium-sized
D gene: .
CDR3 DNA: TGTGCCAGCAGCACTAGTAGGGAGCCACCCCTCCACTTT
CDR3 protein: CASSTSREPPLHF

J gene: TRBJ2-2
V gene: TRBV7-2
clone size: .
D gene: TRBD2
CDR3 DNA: TGTGCCAGCAGCCTCCTAGCGGGAGTGGGCCCCGGGGAGCTGTTTTTT
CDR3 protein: CASSLLAGVGPGELFF

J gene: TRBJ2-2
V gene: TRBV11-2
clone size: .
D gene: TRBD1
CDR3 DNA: TGTGCCAGCACTTCTCCAGGGGGCACCGGGGAGCTGTTTTTT
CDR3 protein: CASTSPGGTGELFF

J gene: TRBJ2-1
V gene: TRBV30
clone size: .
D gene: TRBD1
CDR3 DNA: TGTGCCTGGATGACCGGGACAGGGGGAGGTGAGCAGTTCTTC
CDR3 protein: CAWMTGTGGGEQFF

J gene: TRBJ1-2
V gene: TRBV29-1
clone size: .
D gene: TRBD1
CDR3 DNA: TGCAGCGGACGGACAGGGGGCCCCATTGGCTACACCTTC
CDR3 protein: CSGRTGGPIGYTF

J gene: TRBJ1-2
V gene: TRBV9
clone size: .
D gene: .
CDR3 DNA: TGTGCCAGCAGCGTCCCAACGCAAAAACGGGGGGACGGCTACTATGGCTACACCTTC
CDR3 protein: CASSVPTQKRGDGYYGYTF

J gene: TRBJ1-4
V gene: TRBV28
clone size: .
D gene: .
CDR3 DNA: TGTGCCAGCGGTAAGACTGCAACTAATGAAAAACTGTTTTTT
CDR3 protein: CASGKTATNEKLFF

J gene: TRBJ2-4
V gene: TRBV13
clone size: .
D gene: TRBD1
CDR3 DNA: TGTGCCAGCAGCTATGGAACTGCAGGGGGCGTAGGAGAAAACATTCAGTACTTC
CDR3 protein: CASSYGTAGGVGENIQYF

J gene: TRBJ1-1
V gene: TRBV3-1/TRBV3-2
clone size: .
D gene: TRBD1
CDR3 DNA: TGTGCCAGCAGCCCGCGGGACAGGAACACTGAAGCTTTCTTT
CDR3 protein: CASSPRDRNTEAFF

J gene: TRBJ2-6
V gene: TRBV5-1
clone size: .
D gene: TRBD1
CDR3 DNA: TGCGCCAGCAGCCTCCGGGACAGCGCCTCTGGGGCCAACGTCCTGACTTTC
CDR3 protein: CASSLRDSASGANVLTF

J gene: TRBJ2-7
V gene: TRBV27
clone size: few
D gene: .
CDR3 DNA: TGTGCCAGCAGGAAGGACTTACGATTCTCCTACGAGCAGTACTTC
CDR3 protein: CASRKDLRFSYEQYF

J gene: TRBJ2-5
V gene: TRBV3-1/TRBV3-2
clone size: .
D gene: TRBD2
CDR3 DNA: TGTGCCAGCATCGAACGCGGGGGGGCAAAGACCCAGTACTTC
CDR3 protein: CASIERGGAKTQYF

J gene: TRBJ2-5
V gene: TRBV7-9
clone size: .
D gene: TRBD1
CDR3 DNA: TGTGCCAGCAGCTTAGGGACAGGGGGCGGGGGTCGAGAGACCCAGTACTTC
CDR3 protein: CASSLGTGGGGRETQYF

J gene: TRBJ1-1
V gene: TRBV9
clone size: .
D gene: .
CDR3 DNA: TGTGCCTCAGCAAAGGGGGACCCAAACACTGAAGCTTTCTTT
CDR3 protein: CASAKGDPNTEAFF

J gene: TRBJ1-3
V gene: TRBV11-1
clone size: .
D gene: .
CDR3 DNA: TGTGCATCAGGCAACTCTGGAAACACCATATATTTT
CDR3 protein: CASGNSGNTIYF

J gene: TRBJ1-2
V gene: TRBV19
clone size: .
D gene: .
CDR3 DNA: TGTGCCAAGCGGAGGGTGTTGGATGGCTACACCTTC
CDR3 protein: CAKRRVLDGYTF

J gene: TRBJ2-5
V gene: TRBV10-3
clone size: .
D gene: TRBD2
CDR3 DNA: TGTGCCATCAGTGCCGGGATAGCGGGGGCCTCCCGAGAGACCCAGTACTTC
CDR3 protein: CAISAGIAGASRETQYF

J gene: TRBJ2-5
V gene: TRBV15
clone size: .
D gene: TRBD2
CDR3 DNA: TGTGCCACCAGCAGAACTAGCGTCCTAGAGACCCAGTACTTC
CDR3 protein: CATSRTSVLETQYF

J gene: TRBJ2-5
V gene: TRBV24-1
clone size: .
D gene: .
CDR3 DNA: TGTGCCACCAGTGACTCTACTGGCGGGGGCTGGGTTGGTGAGACCCAGTACTTC
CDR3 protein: CATSDSTGGGWVGETQYF

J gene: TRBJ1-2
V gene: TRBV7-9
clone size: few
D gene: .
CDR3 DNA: TGTGCCAGCAGCTGGACAGTAGGTGGCTACACCTTC
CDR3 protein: CASSWTVGGYTF

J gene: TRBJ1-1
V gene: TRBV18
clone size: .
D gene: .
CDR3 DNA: TGTGCCAGCTCACCACCGAGTGCCCAGCGCACTGAAGCTTTCTTT
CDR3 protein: CASSPPSAQRTEAFF

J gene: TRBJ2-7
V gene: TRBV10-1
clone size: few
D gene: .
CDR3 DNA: TGCGCCAGCAGTGAATTCGGGGGATCCTACGAGCAGTACTTC
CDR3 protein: CASSEFGGSYEQYF

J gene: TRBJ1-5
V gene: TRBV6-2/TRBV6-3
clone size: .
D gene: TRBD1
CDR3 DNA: TGTGCCAGCAGTTACTCCCACGGACAGGGTGCGTATCAGCCCCAGCATTTT
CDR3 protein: CASSYSHGQGAYQPQHF

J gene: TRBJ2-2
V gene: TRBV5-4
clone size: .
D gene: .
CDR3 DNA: TGTGCCAGCAGCTTGTTCGGTACCGGGGAGCTGTTTTTT
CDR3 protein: CASSLFGTGELFF

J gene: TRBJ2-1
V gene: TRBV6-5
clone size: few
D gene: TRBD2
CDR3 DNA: TGTGCCAGCAGCCGATCTAGCGGGGTTAATGAGCAGTTCTTC
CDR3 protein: CASSRSSGVNEQFF

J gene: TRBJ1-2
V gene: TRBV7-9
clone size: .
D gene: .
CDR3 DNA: TGTGCCAGCAGCTTAGGAGGTCAGGGGCGAGTTCCTAACTATGGCTACACCTTC
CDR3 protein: CASSLGGQGRVPNYGYTF

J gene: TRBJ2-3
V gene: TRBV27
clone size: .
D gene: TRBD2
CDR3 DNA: TGTGCCAGCAGTCCGGGAGGGTACAGAACAGATACGCAGTATTTT
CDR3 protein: CASSPGGYRTDTQYF

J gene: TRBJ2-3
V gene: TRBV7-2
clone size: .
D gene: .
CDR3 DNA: TGTGCCAGCAGCTTAGACCGGGGGGCGGCAGATACGCAGTATTTT
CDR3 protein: CASSLDRGAADTQYF

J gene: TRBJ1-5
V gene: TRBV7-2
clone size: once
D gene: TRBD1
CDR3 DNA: TGTGCCAGCAGCTTAGGGGGACAGGGATATCAGCCCCAGCATTTT
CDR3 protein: CASSLGGQGYQPQHF

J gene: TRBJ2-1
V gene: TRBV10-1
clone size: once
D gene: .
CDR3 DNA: TGCGCCAGCAGTGAGTATCCAGGAACTTCCTACAATGAGCAGTTCTTC
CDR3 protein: CASSEYPGTSYNEQFF

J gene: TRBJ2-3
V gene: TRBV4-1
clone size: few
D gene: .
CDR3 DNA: TGCGCCAGCAGCCCCCAAGACGGACTTCAACGCACAGATACGCAGTATTTT
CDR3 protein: CASSPQDGLQRTDTQYF

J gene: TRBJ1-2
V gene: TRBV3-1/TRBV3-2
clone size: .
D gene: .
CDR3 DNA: TGTGCCAGCAGCCAAGTACAGGTTTATGGCTACACCTTC
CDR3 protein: CASSQVQVYGYTF

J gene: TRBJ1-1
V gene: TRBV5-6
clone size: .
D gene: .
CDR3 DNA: TGTGCCAGCAGCCTGGTGGTCGGGGGGGCGAACACTGAAGCTTTCTTT
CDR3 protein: CASSLVVGGANTEAFF

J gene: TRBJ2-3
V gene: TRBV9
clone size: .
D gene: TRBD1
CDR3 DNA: TGTGCCAGCAGCGTTACCGGGGGACAGGGGGTTTCAGATACGCAGTATTTT
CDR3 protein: CASSVTGGQGVSDTQYF

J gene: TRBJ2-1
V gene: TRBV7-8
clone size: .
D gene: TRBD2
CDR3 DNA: TGTGCCAGCAGCCAAGGATGGGGGGAGGGCTACAATGAGCAGTTCTTC
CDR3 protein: CASSQGWGEGYNEQFF

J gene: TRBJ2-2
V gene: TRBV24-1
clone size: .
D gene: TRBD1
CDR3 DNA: TGTGCCACCAGTGACCGGGACAGGGGGACCGGGGAGCTGTTTTTT
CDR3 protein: CATSDRDRGTGELFF